This TCR beta chain was identified in a study of cytomegalovirus exposure and HLA in healthy donors listed by TCRdb under 2017. Looking at the study overall: In an earlier analysis of approximately 500 of the donors, about 260 Gb of sequence data and roughly 100 million unique TCR beta sequences from about 179 million T cells were reported. High-throughput TCR immunosequencing, statistical association of individual TCRs with disease status, and machine learning were combined to predict cytomegalovirus infection status. Donor age, sex, ethnicity and CMV serostatus were compiled alongside the repertoire data. Roughly 290 gigabases of sequencing data and tens of millions of unique TCR sequences made up an early release that covered several hundred HLA-typed donors. The T cell repertoires of 670 or so subjects were profiled by immunosequencing and related to cytomegalovirus serostatus. Rather than using new phenotypic data, the later analysis identified candidate immune exposures from TCR beta sequences and from how often those sequences occurred across donors. To study patterns of TCR occurrence, a later analysis re-analyzed previously published TCR beta repertoires from 700 or so donors and added high-resolution HLA genotyping. In an earlier analysis of 500 to 650 of the donors, high-throughput TCR beta sequencing was used to judge whether each TCR beta V gene segment behaved as functional or pseudogenic. The study aimed to test whether signatures of past pathogen exposure could be identified by cataloging public T cell receptors. Four to six DR-DQ haplotypes were handled as single units for association and clustering because linkage in the cohort was strong. HLA typing included class I and class II loci at four-digit resolution. A later genetic analysis took genome-wide SNP genotypes for about 65% of the roughly 670 donors and used that subset as a discovery cohort. Besides the first cohort of 666 subjects, a separate validation cohort made up of over a hundred different subjects was used. Among the roughly 400 genotyped donors, around 79% belonged to the genetic ancestry cluster associated with self-reported Caucasian donors. Every repertoire in the discovery cohort had been generated on one and the same sequencing platform. The number of donors typed differed by locus, with 629-630 for A, B, C, DRB1 and DQB1, over 500 for DQA1, over 600 for DPA1, and approximately 470 for DPB1. Among roughly 400 genotyped donors of the cohort, an average of roughly 240,000 unique TCR beta nucleotide sequences were sequenced per donor, around 20% of them non-productive. Broader findings and caveats from the paper: V-gene and J-gene trimming of TCR beta chains was associated with a missense DCLRE1C variant in a later genetic analysis, and the association was replicated in an independent cohort. In a later analysis, HLA-associated TCR beta chains showed more clonal expansion and lower generation probabilities than non-associated chains that were equally common. The study listed 150 to 200 TCR beta chains as associated with cytomegalovirus. In an earlier analysis of a few hundred of the donors, most TCR beta V segments were observed in productive rearrangements about 87% or about 30% of the time, broadly matching IMGT annotations. Most TCR sequences were seen in very few donors, while some public TCRs were found in many individuals. In this cohort, only TCR beta chains were sequenced, and detectable features were limited by the absence of alpha or paired-chain data. The only immune exposure information available for the cohort was CMV serostatus. The classifier was reported to diagnose cytomegalovirus status with high specificity and sensitivity in both the original and validation cohorts. Specific HLA alleles were associated with more than 15,000 TCR beta sequences at a false discovery rate of 0.05 in a later analysis. Because counts were too low, about 15 rarely observed V segments, including chromosome 9 orphons, were left out of the earlier analysis of a few hundred of the donors. Correlated functional status among segregating V segments might be attributable to linkage disequilibrium, but an unknown experimental factor could not be ruled out. Strong co-occurrence of HLA alleles, especially DR and DQ, made assigning TCR associations to individual alleles difficult. Because the 87-base-pair reads could not distinguish some IMGT-functional V segments, including TRBV6-2 and TRBV6-3, those segments were excluded. In vitro tests confirmed that a few of the cytomegalovirus-associated TCR beta chains recognize cytomegalovirus antigens. In a later analysis, the rate of TCR association differed among HLA loci, with DRB1 alleles having the most associated TCRs and HLA-C alleles having the fewest. Because some donors lacked HLA typing at each locus, the association tests relied only on the typed subset. The presence/absence analyses assumed that sequencing depth was roughly uniform across donors, and that assumption may not be true. Most CMV-associated TCR beta chains appeared to be HLA-restricted in a later analysis, and the HLA associations seemed to be driven largely by CMV exposure. It was suggested by the authors that the approach could potentially be generalized to other disease states and immunological phenotypes. According to a later genetic analysis, donors in an Asian-associated ancestry cluster had fewer N-insertions in productive TCRs than the approximately 650-donor mean. A later analysis reported that several top co-occurrence clusters appeared linked to parvovirus B19, influenza, CMV and Epstein-Barr virus. A further reported finding was that TCR beta sequences accurately predicted the HLA-A and HLA-B alleles for most subjects in the first cohort. A group of highly shared sequence variants was considered likely to be a technical artifact of the sequencing pipeline.

Libraries came from the immunoSEQ multiplex PCR assay. The multiplex PCR relied on a mix of 60 forward primers for TCR Vbeta segments and 13 reverse primers for TCR Jbeta segments. The CDR3 region of rearranged TCR beta genes was amplified from genomic DNA with a multiplex PCR assay. The amplified TCR beta libraries were sequenced on the Illumina HiSeq System as 87-base-pair reads. Under the source paper's analysis protocol: A later analysis tallied some 79 million unique TCR beta chains across the 600 to 700 repertoires, and about 10 million of those chains were shared by two or more donors. Raw reads were error-corrected and collapsed into unique sequences by a nearest-neighbor algorithm in which closely related sequences were merged to remove PCR and sequencing errors. CDR3 sequences were aligned to IMGT reference sequences to assign V, D and J gene segments. For a sequence to be retained, a match of at least six nucleotides was required to both a V gene segment and a J gene segment. Rearrangements were classified as productive when the CDR3 lacked stop codons and remained in frame with V and J, and all other rearrangements were classified as non-productive. CDR3 was defined by IMGT convention, running from the second conserved V-encoded cysteine to the conserved J-encoded phenylalanine. The earlier analysis of a few hundred of the donors excluded sequences that lacked an unambiguous match to a single V gene segment. In an earlier analysis of several hundred of the donors, V segments were called functional above 56.7% productive rearrangements and were called segregating when the between-donor standard deviation exceeded 5%. To diagnose cytomegalovirus status from the catalog of TCR beta chain sequences, a statistical classification framework was built. In a later analysis, TCR nucleotide sequences were compared against IMGT/GENE-DB human TR gene sequences so that V and J genes could be assigned. The TCRdist pipeline was used in a later analysis to assign CDR3 sequences and most-parsimonious VDJ recombination scenarios. In a later analysis, every TCR beta chain was defined by the combination of its CDR3 amino acid sequence and its V-gene family, and reads without a unique V-gene family were dropped. A later analysis removed roughly 590 highly shared, low-generation-probability nucleotide sequences to deal with suspected cross-contamination and a sequencing artifact. A later analysis calculated a clonal expansion index for each public chain from normalized within-repertoire ranks of inferred template counts. Generation probabilities in a later analysis came from a VDJ recombination model fitted to out-of-frame rearrangements, and those results were checked against IGoR. Hypergeometric tests were used in a later analysis to score TCR-TCR, TCR-HLA and TCR-CMV co-occurrence, with a repertoire-size bias correction applied to the TCR pairs. False discovery rates were estimated in a later analysis by permuting HLA or CMV assignments 20 times. In a later analysis, co-occurring TCRs were grouped using DBSCAN, and TCRdist sequence similarity was added for clustering within HLA-allele-positive subsets. Repertoires with fewer than 30,000 or more than 120,000 public chains were left out of co-occurrence clustering, as were a handful of repertoires with anomalous nucleotide sharing. The table was pulled from immuneACCESS by TCRdb, which kept in-frame rearrangements only. Such tables lose some clones; where checked, under half of the loss comes from unresolved V genes, and the rest has no known cause. V, J and clone size are those of that table, while D and trimming were read from the DNA. The sample data list some 90,000 clones, and 70% to 85% of these were observed just once. Of the sample, approximately 5% falls within the top ten clones.

Remarks on this clone: No cognate antigen has been identified for it. The record has no base qualities; no much larger clone is one base away.

The cohort consisted of 600 to 700 healthy bone marrow donors. At the time of sampling, every cohort member was nominally healthy, though immune exposures that went unrecorded were likely present. The donor was CMV seropositive and was included in the group of almost 300 seropositive cohort members. Every donor gave a peripheral blood sample, and the peripheral blood mononuclear cells from that sample were used for TCR beta sequencing. The Qiagen DNeasy Blood Extraction Kit was used to extract genomic DNA from the blood cell samples. V ends up 2 bases short and J 5 bases short, with an unmatched junction base count of 5. The cysteine opens and the phenylalanine closes a CDR3 of 15 amino acids. Only CDR3 DNA is held: 45 bases, read in frame from base 1. Looking up the germline V gene (reference sequence) yields CDR1 LNHDA and CDR2 SQIVND.

Sequencing was carried out using PBMCs. The V and J genes are TRBV19 and TRBJ2-1, and 8 junctional nucleotides match TRBD2. This receptor was taken from a man aged 30-40 years in good health and CMV-seropositive. The DNA reads as follows: TGTGCCAGTAGTATAAGGACTAGCAGGGACAATGAGCAGTTCTTC. Translated, it gives CASSIRTSRDNEQFF. Joined to the reference TRBV19 and TRBJ2-1 proteins, this CDR3 gives the full variable domain: DGGITQSPKYLFRKEGQNVTLSCEQNLNHDAMYWYRQDPGQGLRLIYYSQIVNDFQKGDIAEGYSVSREKKESFPLTVTSAQKNPTAFYLCASSIRTSRDNEQFFGPGTRLTVL.